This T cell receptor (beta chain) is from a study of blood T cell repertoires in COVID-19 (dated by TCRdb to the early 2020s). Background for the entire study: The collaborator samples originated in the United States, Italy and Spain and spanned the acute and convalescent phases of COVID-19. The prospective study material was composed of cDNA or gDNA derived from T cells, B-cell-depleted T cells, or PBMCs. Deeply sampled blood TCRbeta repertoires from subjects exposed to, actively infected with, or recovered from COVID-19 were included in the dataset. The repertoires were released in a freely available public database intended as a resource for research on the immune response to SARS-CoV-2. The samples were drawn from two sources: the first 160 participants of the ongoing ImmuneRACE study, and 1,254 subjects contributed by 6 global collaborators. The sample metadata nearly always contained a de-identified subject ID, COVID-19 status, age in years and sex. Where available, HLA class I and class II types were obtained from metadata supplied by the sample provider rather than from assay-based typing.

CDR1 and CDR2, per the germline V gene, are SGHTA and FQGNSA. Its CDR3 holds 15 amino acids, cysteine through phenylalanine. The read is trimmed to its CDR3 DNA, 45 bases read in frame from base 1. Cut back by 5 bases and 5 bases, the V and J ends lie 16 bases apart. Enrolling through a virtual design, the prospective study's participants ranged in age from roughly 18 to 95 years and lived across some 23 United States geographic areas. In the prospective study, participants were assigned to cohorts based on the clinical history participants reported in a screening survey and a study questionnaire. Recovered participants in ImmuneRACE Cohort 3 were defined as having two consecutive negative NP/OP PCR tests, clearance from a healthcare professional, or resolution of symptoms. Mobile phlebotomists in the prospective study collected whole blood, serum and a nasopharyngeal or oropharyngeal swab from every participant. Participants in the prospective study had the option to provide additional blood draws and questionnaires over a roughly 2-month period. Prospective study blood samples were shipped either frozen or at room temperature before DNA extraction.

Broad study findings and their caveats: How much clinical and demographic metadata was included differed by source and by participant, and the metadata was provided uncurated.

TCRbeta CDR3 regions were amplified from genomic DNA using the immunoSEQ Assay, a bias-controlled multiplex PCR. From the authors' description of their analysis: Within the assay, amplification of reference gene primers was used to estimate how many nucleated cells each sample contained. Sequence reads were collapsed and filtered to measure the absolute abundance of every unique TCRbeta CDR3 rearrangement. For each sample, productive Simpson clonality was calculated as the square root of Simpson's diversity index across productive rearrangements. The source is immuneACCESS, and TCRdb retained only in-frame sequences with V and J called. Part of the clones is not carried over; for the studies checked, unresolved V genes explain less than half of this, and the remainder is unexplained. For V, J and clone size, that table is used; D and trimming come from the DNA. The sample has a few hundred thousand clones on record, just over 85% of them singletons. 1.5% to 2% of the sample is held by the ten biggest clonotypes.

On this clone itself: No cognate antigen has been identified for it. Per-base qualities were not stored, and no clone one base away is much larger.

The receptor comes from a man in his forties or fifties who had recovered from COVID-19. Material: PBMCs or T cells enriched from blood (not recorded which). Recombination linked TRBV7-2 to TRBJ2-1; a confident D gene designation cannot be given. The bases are TGTGCCAGCAGCCCGCCCCGCAGAATTAACAATGAGCAGTTCTTC. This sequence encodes CASSPPRRINNEQFF.